The source of this T cell receptor (beta chain) is a study of blood T cell repertoires in COVID-19. TCRdb keeps only in-frame clones here, not all; method: immunoSEQ multiplex PCR. In the table there are roughly 50,000 clones, about nine tenths of which are singletons. Trimming shortened V by 6 bases and J by 4 bases, and 22 bases separated the two germline ends. The CDR3 runs 17 residues. Germline V lookup: CDR1 MDHEN, CDR2 SYDVKM. This clone was counted a single time. This TCR derives from a woman over 75 with COVID-19, enrolled during active disease. This chain joins TRBV28 and TRBJ2-1; a weak D match, TRBD2 (6 bases). Sequencing was performed on peripheral blood. CDR3 amino acids: CASRPKTGTWTYNEQFF. The CDR3 DNA is TGTGCCAGCAGACCAAAAACCGGGACTTGGACATACAATGAGCAGTTCTTC.